The clone carrying this T cell receptor beta chain showed up many times. The record originates from a study of T cell repertoires in cytomegalovirus infection. V was clipped by 3 bases and J by 3 bases, with 13 bases between them. Germline V lookup: CDR1 SGHDT, CDR2 YYEEEE. This CDR3 region has 14 residues. One entry per CDR3 protein results from TCRdb running MiXCR on the reads. Of about 230,000 distinct CDR3 sequences in the sample, under 25% are singletons; the top ten hold 18%. The sequencing sample was made of CD8+ T cells from PBMCs. J is TRBJ2-7 and V is TRBV5-6; D unresolved. The sequence was collected from a human donor in good health (CMV status not recorded). Some clones in this sample may be carry-over from other donors' samples. The CDR3 protein is CASSSRDSRYEQYF. The DNA of the CDR3 is TGTGCCAGCAGCTCGCGAGACTCCCGCTACGAGCAGTACTTC. Full variable domain (remainder filled in from reference TRBV5-6 and TRBJ2-7): DAGVTQSPTHLIKTRGQQVTLRCSPKSGHDTVSWYQQALGQGPQFIFQYYEEEERQRGNFPDRFSGHQFPNYSSELNVNALLLGDSALYLCASSSRDSRYEQYFGPGTRLTVT.